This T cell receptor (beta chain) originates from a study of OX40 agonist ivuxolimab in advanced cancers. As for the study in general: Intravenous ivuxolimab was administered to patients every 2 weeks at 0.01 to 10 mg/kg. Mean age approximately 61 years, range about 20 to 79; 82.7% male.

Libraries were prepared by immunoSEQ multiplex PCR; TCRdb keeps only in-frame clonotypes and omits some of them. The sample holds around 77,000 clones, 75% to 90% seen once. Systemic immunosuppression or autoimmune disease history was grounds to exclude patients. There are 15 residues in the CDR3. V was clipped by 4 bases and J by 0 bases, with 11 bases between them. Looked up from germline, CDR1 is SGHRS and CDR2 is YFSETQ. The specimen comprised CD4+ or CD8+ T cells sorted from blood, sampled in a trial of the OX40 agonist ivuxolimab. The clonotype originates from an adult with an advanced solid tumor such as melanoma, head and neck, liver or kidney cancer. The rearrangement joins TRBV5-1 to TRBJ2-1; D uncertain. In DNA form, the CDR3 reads TGCGCCAGCAGCGTAGTATCGAGCTCCTACAATGAGCAGTTCTTC. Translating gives CASSVVSSSYNEQFF.